The clone carrying this T cell receptor beta chain was found a few times. The antigen remains undetermined. The CDR3 length is 18 residues. V lost 0 bases, J lost 4 bases, and 17 bases lay in between. The V gene's germline CDR1 is SGHDT and CDR2 YYEEEE. These data originate in a study of radiation and T cells in renal cell carcinoma. Treatment meaning: 15 Gy SBRT to primary tumor, nephrectomy 4 weeks later. Overall study findings and caveats: Top tumor clonotypes rose in blood 2 weeks post-radiation, then contracted. No pretreatment tumor biopsies were available for baseline clonotypes. Top 100 clonotypes averaged about 50% in irradiated versus around 45% in nephrectomy-only tumors.

Only in-frame clones appear in the TCRdb table, and some are missing; sequencing was by immunoSEQ multiplex PCR. The data show about 22,000 clones, about 50% seen once. The sequencing here drew on tumor tissue, taken from a patient whose treatment included radiotherapy and nephrectomy. This sequence originates from a woman between 45 and 60 years old with renal cell carcinoma. This rearrangement joins TRBV5-6 to TRBJ2-6; D might be TRBD1 (6 bases). The CDR3 reads CASSLEGDTGYGANVLTF. The CDR3, as DNA: TGTGCCAGCAGCTTGGAGGGGGATACAGGGTACGGGGCCAACGTCCTGACTTTC.